Following are 25 T cell receptor beta chains from one sample sequenced in a study of post-analysis software for immune sequencing data. Whole-study findings and limits: The five TRBV segments detected at higher frequency in patients than in controls included TRBV5-6, TRBV5-1 and TRBV20-1.

Their specific antigens are unknown. Presence of unique molecular identifiers characterized the TCR beta cDNA libraries. Using its own MiXCR run on the PCR reads, TCRdb lists one record per CDR3 protein. Here the sample spans hundreds of thousands of distinct CDR3 sequences, 30% to 45% being singletons. Sequences were obtained from blood. The receptors come from a girl between 10 and 17 years old with multiple sclerosis.

The chain recombines TRBV10-3 with TRBJ2-5; TRBD2 matches 16 bases. J gave up 4 bases and V 4 bases, and 9 bases lay outside the gene matches. The CDR3 loop spans 18 amino acids. CDR1 ENHRY and CDR2 SYGVKD come from the germline V gene. The DNA of the CDR3 is TGTGCCATCAGTGCTACCGGGACTAGCGGGGGGGTTTCAGAGACCCAGTACTTC. Its protein product is CAISATGTSGGVSETQYF.

J is TRBJ2-2 and V is TRBV25-1, with a possible D match to TRBD1 (5 bases). This CDR3 spans 15 amino acids. Germline CDR1 is MGHDK and CDR2 is SYGVNS. With 5 bases removed from V and 5 bases from J, the gap between germline ends came to 15 bases. CDR3 residues: CASSPWVRETGELFF. In DNA, the CDR3 is TGTGCCAGCAGTCCATGGGTCAGGGAAACCGGGGAGCTGTTTTTT.

This clonotype was counted only a few times. The rearrangement links TRBV20-1 to TRBJ2-1; TRBD1 agrees at 9 bases. V lost 0 bases, J lost 5 bases, and 8 bases stayed unmatched. The germline CDR1 and CDR2 sequences are DFQATT and SNEGSKA (reference sequence). The CDR3 contains 16 residues. The CDR3 region is CSARDHWGQGDNEQFF. The CDR3 nucleotides are TGCAGTGCTAGAGATCATTGGGGACAGGGAGACAATGAGCAGTTCTTC.

The chain has TRBV12-3 or TRBV12-4 and TRBJ2-1, with D possibly being TRBD2 (6 bases). The J call may not be correct, given that the DNA end is closer to TRBJ2-7. The CDR3 consists of 15 residues. The CDR3 protein is CASRPGVSSYNEQYF. The CDR3 DNA is TGTGCCAGCAGGCCGGGGGTCAGCTCCTACAATGAGCAGTACTTC.

This clonotype was seen only once. The chain employs TRBV6-6 and TRBJ2-7; TRBD2 matches 10 bases. The germline CDR1 and CDR2 sequences are MNHNY and SVGAGI (reference sequence). V trimming: 0 bases; J trimming: 3 bases; junction bases outside the gene matches: 5. This CDR3 region has 16 residues. The CDR3 loop is CASSYSQRGGVYEQYF. Written as DNA, the CDR3 is TGTGCCAGCAGTTACTCACAGCGGGGGGGCGTCTACGAGCAGTACTTC.

DNA for the CDR3: TGTGCCAGCAGTTTATGGGGACAGGACTCCTACGAGCAGTACTTC. Its protein is CASSLWGQDSYEQYF. The chain recombines TRBV28 with TRBJ2-7; 8 bases match TRBD1. The CDR3 sequence is 15 residues long. Looked up from germline, CDR1 is MDHEN and CDR2 is SYDVKM. Trimming took 0 bases from V and 0 from J; bases not matched to a gene: 1.

V is TRBV7-3 and J is TRBJ1-2; 8 bases are a match to TRBD1. Germline loops: CDR1 SGHTA, CDR2 FQGTGA. The CDR3 runs 15 residues. V shed 10 bases and J 4 bases; nucleotides not matched to a gene: 14. The DNA of the CDR3 is TGTGCCAACAGAGGCAGGGGGCGTAGGGCCTATGGCTACACCTTC. This translates into CANRGRGRRAYGYTF.

This clonotype was seen more than once but under ten times. The chain is built from TRBV10-3 and TRBJ2-3; D ambiguous. The germline V gene has CDR1 ENHRY and CDR2 SYGVKD. The CDR3 has 16 residues. Trimming stripped 0 bases from V and 5 bases from J, with 15 bases between. Here the CDR3 DNA reads TGTGCCATCAGTGAGTCGAGTAGTGGGAACGTAGATACGCAGTATTTT. Translating gives CAISESSSGNVDTQYF.

This chain joins TRBV5-1 and TRBJ2-7; 8 nucleotides line up with TRBD1. V gave up 0 bases and J gave up 7 bases; unmatched junction bases: 9. The CDR3 is 15 residues long. The germline gives CDR1 SGHRS, CDR2 YFSETQ. The CDR3 nucleotides read TGCGCCAGCAGCTTGGAGTCAGGGGGCAGTCAGGAGCAGTACTTC. Protein: CASSLESGGSQEQYF.

This clonotype has more than one count but fewer than ten. CDR3 sequence reads: CSARSPFITDKGVAATNEKLFF. CDR3 DNA: TGCAGTGCTAGGTCGCCCTTTATAACCGACAAGGGGGTAGCAGCAACTAATGAAAAACTGTTTTTT. V gene TRBV20-1 combines with J gene TRBJ1-4; D possibly corresponds to TRBD1 (6 bases). Germline V gene data show CDR1 as DFQATT and CDR2 as SNEGSKA (reference sequence). This CDR3 region has 22 residues. Trimming shortened V by 3 bases and J by 0 bases, and 32 bases separated the two germline ends.

This clonotype was counted only a few times. This sequence joins TRBV2 and TRBJ2-5, with 12 nucleotides matching TRBD2. CDR3 length: 15 amino acids. The germline V gene encodes CDR1 SNHLY and CDR2 FYNNEI. J lost 5 bases, V lost 5 bases, and 6 bases had no gene match. The CDR3 protein is CASSPRLAGVETQYF. The CDR3 DNA follows: TGTGCCAGCAGTCCTCGACTAGCGGGGGTGGAGACCCAGTACTTC.

The rearrangement uses TRBV7-9 and TRBJ2-1; either TRBD1 or TRBD2 may fit D (5 bases each). The V end was cut by 6 bases, the J end by 4 bases, with 16 bases between. Germline loops: CDR1 SEHNR, CDR2 FQNEAQ (reference sequence). The CDR3 sequence is 15 residues long. CDR3 DNA sequence: TGTGCCAGCAGGGGTGTCGGGGCTCTGTACAATGAGCAGTTCTTC. Its protein product is CASRGVGALYNEQFF.

The chain employs TRBV7-9 and TRBJ2-5; the match to TRBD1 covers 7 bases. CDR1 is SEHNR and CDR2 is FQNEAQ in the germline V gene (reference sequence). This CDR3 contains 18 residues. Trimming at V came to 2 bases and at J to 2 bases, leaving 14 bases not matched to a gene. CDR3 in amino acids: CASSLPLKGARSQETQYF. CDR3 nucleotide sequence: TGTGCCAGCAGCTTACCTCTTAAGGGGGCAAGAAGTCAAGAGACCCAGTACTTC. Drawing the rest from reference TRBV7-9 and TRBJ2-5, the complete variable domain is DTGVSQNPRHKITKRGQNVTFRCDPISEHNRLYWYRQTLGQGPEFLTYFQNEAQLEKSRLLSDRFSAERPKGSFSTLEIQRTEQGDSAMYLCASSLPLKGARSQETQYFGPGTRLLVL.

This clonotype has just a few counts. J is TRBJ2-5 and V is TRBV7-6; 15 bases align to TRBD2. The CDR3 loop spans 16 amino acids. Germline CDR1 SGHVS, CDR2 FNYEAQ. The junction had 4 bases not matched to a gene; V was cut back by 4 bases and J by 4 bases. CDR3 DNA: TGTGCCAGCAGCTCTGGACTAGCGGGGGGGGGAGAGACCCAGTACTTC. Protein product: CASSSGLAGGGETQYF.

J is TRBJ2-4 and V is TRBV12-3 or TRBV12-4; D is unresolved. The J call could be wrong; TRBJ2-7 is a better fit for the DNA end. CDR3 length: 14 residues. CDR3: CASSLLRVSYEQYF. The CDR3 region has the DNA TGTGCCAGCAGTTTACTAAGGGTTTCCTACGAGCAGTACTTC.

At least ten counts were recorded for this clonotype. The rearrangement joins TRBV5-1 to TRBJ2-1; D gene unclear. This CDR3 spans 13 amino acids. Germline assignment: CDR1 SGHRS and CDR2 YFSETQ. Trimming cost V 4 bases and J 5 bases, with 10 bases left between them. CDR3 in DNA: TGCGCCAGCAGCGCCACGGTTAACAATGAGCAGTTCTTC. Residues: CASSATVNNEQFF.

Here the CDR3 reads CASSQDRAGNTEAFF. CDR3 nucleotides: TGTGCCAGCAGCCAAGACAGGGCAGGGAACACTGAAGCTTTCTTT. This chain connects TRBV7-8 to TRBJ1-1; 7 nucleotides match TRBD1. V lost 5 bases and J lost 1; bases outside the gene matches: 7. CDR3 length: 15 residues. Germline CDR1 is SGHVS and CDR2 is FQNEAQ.

The J gene is TRBJ2-5, the V gene TRBV9, with 9 bases fitting TRBD2. CDR1 and CDR2 from the germline V gene are SGDLS and YYNGEE. The V and J ends lost 3 bases and 3 bases, in that order; junction bases with no gene match: 0. The CDR3 is 13 residues long. The DNA of the CDR3 is TGTGCCAGCAGCGGACTAGCGGAAGAGACCCAGTACTTC. Residues: CASSGLAEETQYF.

There are a few counts of this clonotype. The V and J genes are TRBV12-3 or TRBV12-4 and TRBJ1-2; 7 bases map to TRBD1. With 5 bases clipped from V and 4 bases from J, the junction kept 13 bases outside the gene matches. The CDR3 is made up of 16 amino acids. This CDR3 is CASSHRQGNPIYGYTF. For the CDR3, the DNA is TGTGCCAGCAGTCATAGACAGGGCAACCCAATCTATGGCTACACCTTC.

This clonotype occurred a few times. The V call is TRBV12-5, the J call TRBJ2-5; D is ambiguous. The CDR3 consists of 14 residues. V was pared by 6 bases and J by 5 bases, with 16 bases between. Germline V lookup: CDR1 LGHNT, CDR2 FRNRAP. The CDR3 coding sequence is TGTGCTAGTGGCCCCGGAGTGGGTGGCGAGACCCAGTACTTC. This sequence encodes CASGPGVGGETQYF.

This clonotype was seen a handful of times. The CDR3 coding sequence is TGTGCCAGCAGTTTAGGGGACAGATCCTACGAGCAGTACTTC. Translated, it gives CASSLGDRSYEQYF. The chain combines TRBV27 with TRBJ2-7, with 7 bases aligning to TRBD1. The germline V gene encodes CDR1 MNHEY and CDR2 SMNVEV (reference sequence). This CDR3 has 14 amino acids. V shed 2 bases and J 1 base; nucleotides not matched to a gene: 2.

This chain joins TRBV6-5 and TRBJ2-7, with TRBD2 identical over 8 bases. The CDR3 runs 16 residues. Losses at the gene ends were 0 bases for V and 1 base for J; bases not matched to a gene: 5. Per the germline V gene, CDR1 is MNHEY and CDR2 is SVGAGI. In nucleotides, the CDR3 is TGTGCCAGCAGTTACTCCCTAGCGGGTTCTTCCTACGAGCAGTACTTC. It encodes CASSYSLAGSSYEQYF.

This clonotype has more than one count but fewer than ten. The CDR3 here is CSALDHRGTYEQYF. The CDR3 nucleotides are TGCAGTGCTCTAGATCATCGTGGTACCTACGAGCAGTACTTC. The chain recombines TRBV20-1 with TRBJ2-7; unclear D gene. Germline CDR1 and CDR2: DFQATT and SNEGSKA (reference sequence). CDR3 length: 14 amino acids. V lost 5 bases to trimming and J lost 2 bases, with 16 bases between them.

V usage is TRBV7-9 and J usage is TRBJ2-5; D is possibly TRBD2 (5 bases). The V gene lost 6 bases and the J gene lost 0 bases, with 17 bases spanning the gap. CDR1 and CDR2 (germline): SEHNR, FQNEAQ (reference sequence). The CDR3 is 16 residues long. CDR3 nucleotide sequence: TGTGCCAGCAGGACGAGGGTGGGCGACTACCAAGAGACCCAGTACTTC. It is translated as CASRTRVGDYQETQYF.

This clonotype occurred a few times. V is TRBV20-1 and J is TRBJ2-5, with 9 bases that match TRBD1. Unmatched junction bases numbered 4, after V lost 4 bases and J lost 1 base. CDR1 is DFQATT, CDR2 SNEGSKA, per germline (reference sequence). The CDR3 extends over 14 amino acids. This chain's CDR3 is CSAKLQGAQETQYF. Written as DNA, the CDR3 is TGCAGTGCTAAACTACAGGGGGCCCAAGAGACCCAGTACTTC.